The TCR beta chain described here comes from a study of cytomegalovirus exposure and HLA in healthy donors. About the research overall: Sequencing of about 179 million T cells in an earlier analysis found roughly 120 million unique TCR beta sequences.

Germline values: CDR1 MNHNS, CDR2 SASEGT. The J segment lost 2 bases and the V segment lost 5 bases, leaving 5 bases of the junction unmatched. This CDR3 spans 15 amino acids. It was with 60 Vbeta and 13 Jbeta primers that the PCR ran. Produced via immunoSEQ multiplex PCR; TCRdb's table is partial and in-frame only. The repertoire consists of about 110,000 clones, with around 85% occurring once and the leading ten covering around 2%. Participants comprised healthy donors of bone marrow. This clonotype was sampled from a man aged 40-49 years in good health and CMV-seronegative. The chain couples TRBV6-1 to TRBJ1-4; TRBD1 matches 7 bases. The sequenced material came from PBMCs. The CDR3 loop is CASSPGTATNEKLFF. The CDR3, as DNA: TGTGCCAGCAGTCCCGGGACAGCCACTAATGAAAAACTGTTTTTT.